This TCR beta chain was obtained from a study of T cell responses to AZD1222 COVID-19 vaccine. In the case of this clone: Its antigen remains unidentified.

Clones were read by immunoSEQ multiplex PCR, and TCRdb kept only the in-frame ones, dropping some. Of under 95,000 clones in the sample, 75% to 90% were seen once. Per the germline V gene, CDR1 is KGHSH and CDR2 is LQKENI. There are 15 residues in the CDR3. V was shortened by 2 bases and J by 4 bases, with 9 bases between the two germline ends. Study outcomes and limitations: An increase in Spike-specific TCR breadth and depth was observed after two AZD1222 doses. Most donors were white British and more were female, and clonal diversity was possibly underestimated.

This material consisted of peripheral blood, taken 28 days after the second AZD1222 dose. The V call is TRBV18, the J call TRBJ2-6; possible D gene TRBD2, 5 bases. This clonotype was sampled from an adult who received the AZD1222 COVID-19 vaccine. CDR3 DNA: TGTGCCAGCTCACCATCGGGAACAGGGGCCAACGTCCTGACTTTC. Translated: CASSPSGTGANVLTF.